The 19 T cell receptor beta chains listed next were all sequenced from one sample in a study of beta chain features in type 1 diabetes. Every isolated RNA sample was fully reverse transcribed, so sequencing captured expressed TCRB transcripts. Some clones are missing from TCRdb's copy, which holds only in-frame ones; the method was immunoSEQ multiplex PCR. The data contain roughly 240,000 clones, 24% of them seen just once; the ten biggest clones take up around 0.011%. Findings and limits, study-wide: Type 1 diabetes patients had moderately but significantly shorter TCRB CDR3s in all four CD4+ subsets.

Antigens of these TCRs are unknown. Sequenced material: naive CD4+ T cells from blood. The receptors originated from a woman aged 25-40 years with type 1 diabetes.

In its sample, this clone was seen a few times. V is TRBV29-1 and J is TRBJ2-1, with D tentatively TRBD1 (6 bases). Germline V gene sequence: CDR1 SQVTM, CDR2 ANQGSEA. This CDR3 is 14 amino acids long. The V gene lost 7 bases and the J gene lost 8 bases, with 21 bases spanning the gap. CDR3 bases: TGCAGCGCTGAGGAGCGTCGGACAGTCGATGAGCAGTTCTTC. As protein: CSAEERRTVDEQFF.

Only a few counts were recorded for this clone. The chain links TRBV5-4 to TRBJ1-1; D may be TRBD1 (6 bases). V gave up 1 base and J gave up 7 bases, with 8 bases separating them. Germline lookup yields CDR1 SGHNT and CDR2 YYREEE (reference sequence). This CDR3 is built from 12 residues. The CDR3 sequence: CASSLKDSEAFF. CDR3 DNA: TGTGCCAGCAGCTTGAAGGACAGTGAAGCTTTCTTT.

This clone showed up just a few times. V and J are TRBV28 and TRBJ1-2; D is uncertain. CDR3 length equals 13 residues. Germline-derived CDR1 and CDR2 are MDHEN and SYDVKM. V dropped 5 bases and J dropped 8 bases, with 15 bases sitting between them. The CDR3 loop reads CASSRVSPGGYTF. The CDR3 DNA sequence: TGTGCCAGCAGTCGGGTCTCTCCGGGGGGCTACACCTTC.

In its sample, this clone was seen a few times. This chain uses TRBV21-1 with TRBJ2-7; the DNA was not compared with TRBD1, the D call given in the table. TRBV21-1 represents a pseudogene. The length of the CDR3 is 14 residues. The CDR3 coding sequence is TGTGCCAGCAGCAGCCGGACAGGGCGGCACGAGCAGTACTTC. This translates into CASSSRTGRHEQYF.

The sample holds a few counts of this clone. V usage is TRBV10-3 and J usage is TRBJ1-1; possible D gene TRBD1, 5 bases. The CDR3 covers 13 residues. The V end was cut by 0 bases, the J end by 6 bases, with 8 bases between. Per germline, CDR1 ENHRY and CDR2 SYGVKD. CDR3 coding DNA: TGTGCCATCAGTGAGTCGGGGCAGCCTGAAGCTTTCTTT. The encoded protein is CAISESGQPEAFF.

This clone came up a few times. The chain uses TRBV29-1 and TRBJ2-2; 9 bases are shared with TRBD1. Germline V gene sequence: CDR1 SQVTM, CDR2 ANQGSEA. This CDR3 contains 13 residues. Trimming cost V 7 bases and J 3 bases; bases outside gene matches: 3. CDR3 nucleotides: TGCAGCGCCGACAGGGGGGACACCGGGGAGCTGTTTTTT. Residues: CSADRGDTGELFF.

This clone has a handful of counts. The rearrangement links TRBV30 to TRBJ2-7, with a tentative D call TRBD1 (5 bases). CDR1 is GTSNPN and CDR2 is SVGIG in the germline V gene (reference sequence). The germline V and J ends were trimmed by 1 base and 6 bases, with 10 bases remaining between them. The CDR3 totals 12 residues. The CDR3 protein is CAWSATGVEQYF. The CDR3 bases are TGTGCCTGGAGTGCAACAGGAGTCGAGCAGTACTTC.

This clone was seen a handful of times. This chain uses TRBV25-1 with TRBJ2-6; D is uncertain. The V gene's germline CDR1 is MGHDK and CDR2 SYGVNS. There are 13 residues in the CDR3. V lost 5 bases and J 2 bases, leaving 4 bases between the germline ends. The DNA of the CDR3 is TGTGCCAGCAGTCCCACTGGGGCCAACGTCCTGACTTTC. Residues: CASSPTGANVLTF.

This clone was seen a handful of times. The chain uses TRBV4-2 and TRBJ2-5; the D gene is possibly TRBD2 (5 bases). V lost 0 bases, J lost 3 bases, and 5 bases lay in between. Germline V gives CDR1 LGHNA, CDR2 YNFKEQ. This CDR3 comprises 13 residues. Here the CDR3 reads CASSQEREETQYF. In DNA form, the CDR3 reads TGTGCCAGCAGCCAAGAGCGGGAAGAGACCCAGTACTTC.

The sample holds a few counts of this clone. The chain links TRBV29-1 to TRBJ2-7, with a tentative D call TRBD2 (6 bases). This CDR3 contains 14 residues. Trimming cost V 4 bases and J 2 bases, with 15 bases left between them. Germline values: CDR1 SQVTM, CDR2 ANQGSEA. CDR3 amino acids: CSVGMGTGAYEQYF. CDR3 bases: TGCAGCGTTGGAATGGGGACGGGGGCCTACGAGCAGTACTTC.

The sample holds a few counts of this clone. The V call is TRBV4-1, the J call TRBJ1-5, with D perhaps matching TRBD1 (5 bases). V was pared by 5 bases and J by 2 bases, with 10 bases between. This CDR3 has 14 amino acids. CDR1 and CDR2 from the germline V gene are MGHRA and YSYEKL. Written as DNA, the CDR3 is TGCGCCAGCAGCGGGGGGTCCGGCAATCAGCCCCAGCATTTT. As protein: CASSGGSGNQPQHF.

V and J are TRBV30 and TRBJ2-1; 7 bases agree with TRBD2. This CDR3 is built from 13 residues. V dropped 5 bases and J dropped 7; count of bases not matched to a gene: 8. Germline lookup yields CDR1 GTSNPN and CDR2 SVGIG (reference sequence). CDR3 in amino acids: CAWAREVRNEQFF. CDR3 DNA: TGTGCCTGGGCACGGGAGGTTCGGAATGAGCAGTTCTTC.

This chain links TRBV6-5 with TRBJ1-1; D not certain. The CDR3 runs to 15 residues. With 0 bases removed from V and 1 base from J, the gap between germline ends came to 9 bases. The germline V gene has CDR1 MNHEY and CDR2 SVGAGI. The CDR3 region is CASSYSHRSNTEAFF. The CDR3 DNA is TGTGCCAGCAGTTACTCTCACAGATCGAACACTGAAGCTTTCTTT.

This clone has more than one count but fewer than ten. This chain links TRBV28 with TRBJ2-1; 8 nucleotides agree with TRBD1. Per germline, CDR1 MDHEN and CDR2 SYDVKM. The CDR3 sequence is 17 residues long. The trim removed 2 bases at V and 9 bases at J, leaving 15 bases unmatched. This CDR3 reads CASSLQPQGARVGEQFF. The CDR3 nucleotides are TGTGCCAGCAGTTTACAGCCTCAGGGGGCGCGAGTTGGTGAGCAGTTCTTC.

The chain carries TRBV4-2 and TRBJ2-2; the D gene is possibly TRBD1 (6 bases). This CDR3 comprises 17 residues. Germline V CDR1 and CDR2: LGHNA, YNFKEQ. V gave up 0 bases and J gave up 1 base, with 12 bases separating them. The DNA of the CDR3 is TGTGCCAGCAGCCAAGATCTTGGGGGCCTGAACACCGGGGAGCTGTTTTTT. Translating gives CASSQDLGGLNTGELFF.

This clone has just a few counts. The rearrangement uses TRBV28 and TRBJ2-1; 7 bases fit TRBD1. Trimming cost V 2 bases and J 8 bases; bases outside gene matches: 6. CDR1 is MDHEN and CDR2 is SYDVKM in the germline V gene. The CDR3 consists of 14 residues. The CDR3, as DNA: TGTGCCAGCAGTTTAACGGGACAGCGACATGAGCAGTTCTTC. It yields the protein CASSLTGQRHEQFF. The whole variable domain, remainder taken from reference TRBV28 and TRBJ2-1, is DVKVTQSSRYLVKRTGEKVFLECVQDMDHENMFWYRQDPGLGLRLIYFSYDVKMKEKGDIPEGYSVSREKKERFSLILESASTNQTSMYLCASSLTGQRHEQFFGPGTRLTVL.

This clone was counted only a few times. This chain connects TRBV11-2 to TRBJ2-2; 7 bases match TRBD2. The V segment lost 4 bases and the J segment 8 bases; nucleotides outside the gene matches: 10. The CDR3 is 15 residues long. CDR1 and CDR2 (germline): SGHAT, FQNNGV. CDR3 region: CASSWRLAGAGELFF. The DNA of the CDR3 is TGTGCCAGCAGCTGGCGGTTGGCGGGAGCTGGGGAGCTGTTTTTT.

The J gene is TRBJ2-7, the V gene TRBV4-1; TRBD2 agrees at 13 bases. V gave up 2 bases and J gave up 1 base; unmatched junction bases: 8. Germline V gene sequence: CDR1 MGHRA, CDR2 YSYEKL. The CDR3 consists of 18 residues. The DNA of the CDR3 is TGCGCCAGCAGCCAACTTACCTCGGGACTAGCGGGGTCCTACGAGCAGTACTTC. Translation: CASSQLTSGLAGSYEQYF.

This clone was counted only a few times. V is TRBV5-1 and J is TRBJ2-5; TRBD2 matches 8 bases. The CDR3 contains 15 residues. Germline lookup yields CDR1 SGHRS and CDR2 YFSETQ. V gave up 2 bases and J gave up 0 bases; unmatched junction bases: 3. CDR3 nucleotide sequence: TGCGCCAGCAGCTTTAGCGGGACCAACCAAGAGACCCAGTACTTC. Translated: CASSFSGTNQETQYF.